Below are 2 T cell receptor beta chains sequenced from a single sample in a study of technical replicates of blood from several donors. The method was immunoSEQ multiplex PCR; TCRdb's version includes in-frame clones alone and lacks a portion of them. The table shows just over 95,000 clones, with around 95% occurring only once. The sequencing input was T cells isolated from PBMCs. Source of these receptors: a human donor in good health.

CDR3 residues: CATSSHRVQVEAFF. CDR3 nucleotide sequence: TGTGCCACCAGCAGTCACCGGGTCCAAGTTGAAGCTTTCTTT. This chain joins TRBV15 and TRBJ1-1, with D hard to call. The CDR3 covers 14 residues. V was pared by 3 bases and J by 7 bases, with 15 bases between. Germline V gene data show CDR1 as LNHNV and CDR2 as YYDKDF (reference sequence).

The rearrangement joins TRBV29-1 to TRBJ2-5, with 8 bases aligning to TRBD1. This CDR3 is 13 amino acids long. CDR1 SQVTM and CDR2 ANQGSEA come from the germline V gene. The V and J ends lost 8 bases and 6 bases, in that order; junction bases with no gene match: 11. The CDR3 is CSQLPGGEKTQYF. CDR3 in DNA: TGCAGCCAGCTCCCAGGGGGCGAAAAGACCCAGTACTTC.